The 20 T cell receptor beta chains below were found in one sample sequenced in a study of blood T cell repertoires in COVID-19. The repertoire was sequenced with immunoSEQ multiplex PCR; TCRdb's copy has only in-frame clones and lacks some. The sample consists of 250,000 to 350,000 clones, roughly 84% of them appearing once. Sequenced: peripheral blood. All receptors derive from a person aged 65-85 years with COVID-19, enrolled during active disease.

V usage is TRBV7-9 and J usage is TRBJ2-1; TRBD1 might be the D (5 bases). The V end was cut by 5 bases, the J end by 1 base, with 9 bases between. This CDR3 region has 14 residues. The germline CDR1 and CDR2 sequences are SEHNR and FQNEAQ (reference sequence). The CDR3 nucleotides are TGTGCCAGCAGCATCCAGGGTTCCTACAATGAGCAGTTCTTC. Translation: CASSIQGSYNEQFF.

The chain carries TRBV19 and TRBJ2-2; TRBD1 aligns across 9 bases. The ends lost 5 bases at V and 3 bases at J; junction bases unmatched: 4. Germline V gives CDR1 LNHDA, CDR2 SQIVND (reference sequence). The CDR3 covers 15 residues. The CDR3 sequence is CASSDRGSDTGELFF. The DNA of the CDR3 is TGTGCCAGTAGTGACAGGGGGTCCGACACCGGGGAGCTGTTTTTT.

The V call is TRBV19, the J call TRBJ1-1; TRBD1 aligns across 10 bases. Trimming took 5 bases from V and 10 from J; bases not matched to a gene: 4. CDR3 length: 12 amino acids. Germline V lookup: CDR1 LNHDA, CDR2 SQIVND (reference sequence). This CDR3 is CASSPRDRGAFF. The CDR3 DNA follows: TGTGCCAGTAGTCCCCGGGACAGGGGAGCTTTCTTT.

This chain links TRBV27 with TRBJ1-2, with D possibly TRBD1 on 6 matching bases. CDR3 size: 13 residues. With 8 bases removed from V and 4 bases from J, the gap between germline ends came to 14 bases. The V gene's germline CDR1 is MNHEY and CDR2 SMNVEV (reference sequence). The CDR3 here is CASARTAAYGYTF. In nucleotides, the CDR3 is TGTGCCAGCGCACGGACAGCAGCCTATGGCTACACCTTC.

The chain joins TRBV7-3 to TRBJ2-5; 9 positions match TRBD2. The germline V gene encodes CDR1 SGHTA and CDR2 FQGTGA. The V gene end was trimmed by 1 base and the J gene end by 5 bases; junction bases not matched to a gene: 8. The CDR3 is 16 amino acids. CDR3 sequence reads: CASSLRSSGSGETQYF. The CDR3 DNA reads TGTGCCAGCAGCTTAAGGAGTAGCGGGAGTGGTGAGACCCAGTACTTC. Together with reference TRBV7-3 and TRBJ2-5, the CDR3 gives the full variable domain: GAGVSQTPSNKVTEKGKYVELRCDPISGHTALYWYRQSLGQGPEFLIYFQGTGAADDSGLPNDRFFAVRPEGSVSTLKIQRTERGDSAVYLCASSLRSSGSGETQYFGPGTRLLVL.

This chain joins TRBV6-5 and TRBJ1-1; TRBD1 aligns across 8 bases. V lost 7 bases, J lost 6 bases, and 7 bases stayed unmatched. The CDR3 runs to 13 residues. The germline V gene has CDR1 MNHEY and CDR2 SVGAGI. Here the CDR3 DNA reads TGTGCCAGCAACGACAGGGGACTCGCTGAAGCTTTCTTT. Its translation is CASNDRGLAEAFF.

The V call is TRBV29-1, the J call TRBJ1-1; 10 bases are a match to TRBD1. The junction had 4 bases not matched to a gene; V was cut back by 7 bases and J by 5 bases. The germline V gene encodes CDR1 SQVTM and CDR2 ANQGSEA. This CDR3 comprises 12 residues. The chain's CDR3 is CSAWDRGTEAFF. The CDR3 DNA reads TGCAGCGCGTGGGACAGGGGAACTGAAGCTTTCTTT.

This clone was found once. The chain is built from TRBV9 and TRBJ1-3, with D tentatively TRBD1 (5 bases). The CDR3 length is 17 residues. Germline-derived CDR1 and CDR2 are SGDLS and YYNGEE. Trimming shortened V by 3 bases and J by 0 bases, and 16 bases separated the two germline ends. The CDR3: CASSEGAGGPSGNTIYF. The CDR3 nucleotides are TGTGCCAGCAGCGAGGGAGCGGGGGGTCCCTCTGGAAACACCATATATTTT.

The gene calls are TRBV10-3 and TRBJ1-6; no firm D call. The CDR3 runs 14 residues. Germline lookup yields CDR1 ENHRY and CDR2 SYGVKD. Trimming cost V 0 bases and J 7 bases, with 7 bases left between them. CDR3 region: CAISESTGNSPLHF. The CDR3 DNA reads as TGTGCCATCAGTGAGTCGACGGGAAATTCACCCCTCCACTTT.

This chain links TRBV28 with TRBJ1-1, with D unclear. Germline V gene lookup returns CDR1 MDHEN and CDR2 SYDVKM. V was clipped by 5 bases and J by 11 bases, with 12 bases between them. The length of the CDR3 is 11 residues. CDR3 loop: CASSIASGAFF. The CDR3 DNA follows: TGTGCCAGCAGTATAGCCAGTGGGGCTTTCTTT. Looking up the rest from reference TRBV28 and TRBJ1-1 gives the full variable domain: DVKVTQSSRYLVKRTGEKVFLECVQDMDHENMFWYRQDPGLGLRLIYFSYDVKMKEKGDIPEGYSVSREKKERFSLILESASTNQTSMYLCASSIASGAFFGQGTRLTVV.

V gene TRBV30 combines with J gene TRBJ2-7, with a weak D call TRBD2 (7 bases). The CDR3 loop spans 14 amino acids. V lost 0 bases and J lost 5, with 14 bases in between. The germline CDR1 and CDR2 sequences are GTSNPN and SVGIG (reference sequence). The CDR3 protein is CAWSVGGLIHEQYF. The CDR3, as DNA: TGTGCCTGGAGTGTAGGGGGACTAATCCACGAGCAGTACTTC.

The V gene is TRBV9, the J gene TRBJ2-1; 9 bases map to TRBD2. Germline CDR1 is SGDLS and CDR2 is YYNGEE. This CDR3 is built from 17 residues. Trimming at V came to 4 bases and at J to 9 bases, leaving 17 bases not matched to a gene. CDR3 sequence: CASSPNPGTSRAGEQFF. The CDR3 DNA is TGTGCCAGCAGCCCCAACCCCGGGACTAGCCGTGCCGGTGAGCAGTTCTTC.

The chain combines TRBV28 with TRBJ2-7, with a tentative D call TRBD2 (6 bases). The CDR3 totals 13 residues. Trimming took 8 bases from V and 1 from J, leaving 12 bases between them. Germline values: CDR1 MDHEN, CDR2 SYDVKM. The CDR3 sequence is CASLSGVSYEQYF. In DNA form, the CDR3 reads TGTGCCAGCTTATCGGGGGTGTCCTACGAGCAGTACTTC.

The chain carries TRBV4-3 and TRBJ2-7, with 7 bases lining up with TRBD2. Germline trimming cut 3 bases from V and 4 bases from J; bases unmatched to any gene: 12. Germline V CDR1 and CDR2: LGHNA, YSLEER. This CDR3 contains 16 residues. The CDR3 DNA sequence: TGCGCCAGCAGCCAGACCCTAACCCGGCGGGAGTACGAGCAGTACTTC. The encoded protein is CASSQTLTRREYEQYF.

The chain carries TRBV5-4 and TRBJ2-5; D is possibly TRBD1 (6 bases). This CDR3 region has 15 residues. V lost 4 bases and J 4 bases, leaving 17 bases between the germline ends. The germline V gene encodes CDR1 SGHNT and CDR2 YYREEE (reference sequence). In nucleotides, the CDR3 is TGTGCCAGCAGCGTCACAGTGGGGGCCGGAGAGACCCAGTACTTC. Its translation: CASSVTVGAGETQYF.

The chain uses TRBV11-2 and TRBJ2-7; TRBD2 matches at 7 bases. V lost 6 bases, J lost 9 bases, and 8 bases stayed unmatched. The CDR3 runs to 12 residues. Germline lookup yields CDR1 SGHAT and CDR2 FQNNGV. In nucleotides, the CDR3 is TGTGCCAGCAGTCAGGGAGGGGTCAGGCAGTACTTC. Translated, it gives CASSQGGVRQYF.

This chain joins TRBV7-8 and TRBJ2-2, with 10 bases that match TRBD2. The CDR3 totals 17 residues. Germline V lookup: CDR1 SGHVS, CDR2 FQNEAQ. V lost 8 bases, J lost 2 bases, and 11 bases stayed unmatched. In nucleotides, the CDR3 is TGTGCCAGCGCGAAAACCCCTAGCGGGAGCAACACCGGGGAGCTGTTTTTT. This translates into CASAKTPSGSNTGELFF.

The chain has TRBV30 and TRBJ2-7, with 12 bases that match TRBD2. This CDR3 contains 16 residues. Germline values: CDR1 GTSNPN, CDR2 SVGIG (reference sequence). V lost 2 bases and J lost 2; bases outside the gene matches: 7. CDR3 sequence: CAWSPPLAGGTYEQYF. The CDR3 region has the DNA TGTGCCTGGAGTCCCCCTCTAGCGGGAGGGACCTACGAGCAGTACTTC.

The gene calls are TRBV5-5 and TRBJ1-4, with 9 bases identical to TRBD1. V lost 4 bases and J lost 8; bases outside the gene matches: 15. There are 17 residues in the CDR3. Germline values: CDR1 SGHKS, CDR2 YYEKEE (reference sequence). DNA of the CDR3: TGTGCCAGCAGCCCGGGACAGGGTCGGGCATGGAGCGAAAAACTGTTTTTT. It encodes CASSPGQGRAWSEKLFF.

With regard to this clone: This sample includes further DNA sequences coding for the same CDR3. The chain joins TRBV19 to TRBJ1-5; weak D call: TRBD1 (5 bases). CDR1 and CDR2 from the germline V gene are LNHDA and SQIVND (reference sequence). The length of the CDR3 is 14 residues. V was clipped by 1 base and J by 6 bases, with 10 bases between them. Written as DNA, the CDR3 is TGTGCCAGTAGTATAGGTGGGGCTGGTCAGCCCCAGCATTTT. Protein product: CASSIGGAGQPQHF.